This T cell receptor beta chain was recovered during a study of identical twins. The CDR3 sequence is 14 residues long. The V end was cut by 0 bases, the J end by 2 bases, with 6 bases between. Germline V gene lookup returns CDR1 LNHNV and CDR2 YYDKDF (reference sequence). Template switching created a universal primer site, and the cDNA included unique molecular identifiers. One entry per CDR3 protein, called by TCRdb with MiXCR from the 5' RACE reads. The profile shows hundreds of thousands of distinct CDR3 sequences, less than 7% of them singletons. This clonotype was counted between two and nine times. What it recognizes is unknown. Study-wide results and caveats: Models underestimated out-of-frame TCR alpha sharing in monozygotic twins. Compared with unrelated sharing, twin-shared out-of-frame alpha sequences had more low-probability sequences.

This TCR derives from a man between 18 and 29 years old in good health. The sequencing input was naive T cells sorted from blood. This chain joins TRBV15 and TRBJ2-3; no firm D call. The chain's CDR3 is CATSRDPFTDTQYF. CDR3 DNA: TGTGCCACCAGCAGAGATCCATTCACAGATACGCAGTATTTT.